A single sample gave rise to the 11 T cell receptor beta chains below, sequenced in a study of shared T cell receptors in the human thymus. Using immunoSEQ multiplex PCR, the repertoire was profiled, and TCRdb retains in-frame clones only, with some absent. The sample holds hundreds of thousands of clones, roughly 94% seen once. The specimen was thymocytes. These receptors were obtained from a human donor.

The gene calls are TRBV11-2 and TRBJ1-5, with D perhaps matching TRBD1 (6 bases). The germline V gene has CDR1 SGHAT and CDR2 FQNNGV. This CDR3 is 14 amino acids long. Trimming took off 5 bases at V and 0 bases at J, with 8 bases between the two ends. CDR3 sequence (DNA): TGTGCCAGCAGCCGGACAGATAGCAATCAGCCCCAGCATTTT. Translation gives CASSRTDSNQPQHF.

This chain uses TRBV20-1 with TRBJ1-1, with no clear D. The ends were cut back, 5 bases at V and 8 bases at J, with 12 bases in the middle. This CDR3 is built from 11 residues. The germline gives CDR1 DFQATT, CDR2 SNEGSKA (reference sequence). The CDR3 reads CSAPQRREAFF. The CDR3 DNA reads TGCAGTGCTCCCCAAAGGAGGGAAGCTTTCTTT.

The gene calls are TRBV29-1 and TRBJ1-3; D call uncertain. V was cut by 6 bases and J by 0 bases, with 15 bases left in between. The CDR3 runs 15 residues. Looked up from germline, CDR1 is SQVTM and CDR2 is ANQGSEA. The CDR3 DNA follows: TGCAGCGTGGCCCCCGGGCCCCACTCTGGAAACACCATATATTTT. It specifies CSVAPGPHSGNTIYF.

V usage is TRBV6-1 and J usage is TRBJ2-1; D possibly uses TRBD1 or TRBD2 (5 bases each). CDR3 length: 15 residues. In germline, CDR1 is MNHNS, CDR2 SASEGT. V lost 5 bases and J 0 bases, leaving 11 bases between the germline ends. The CDR3, as DNA: TGTGCCAGCAGTCAGGGACGGCACTCCTACAATGAGCAGTTCTTC. This codes for CASSQGRHSYNEQFF.

The rearrangement joins TRBV12-2 to TRBJ2-7. TRBV12-2 is given as a pseudogene. The CDR3 length is 18 residues. The CDR3 sequence: CVGPHDGENRDMTYEQYF. CDR3 DNA: TGTGTGGGCCCGCATGATGGAGAGAATAGGGATATGACATACGAGCAGTACTTC.

The J gene is TRBJ2-1, the V gene TRBV19; TRBD2 matches 15 bases. Trimming removed 7 bases from V and 8 bases from J; junction bases left unmatched: 9. This CDR3 region has 16 residues. Germline V gene sequence: CDR1 LNHDA, CDR2 SQIVND (reference sequence). The CDR3 loop reads CASNRTSGRAIDEQFF. DNA for the CDR3: TGTGCCAGTAATCGGACTAGCGGGAGGGCCATAGATGAGCAGTTCTTC.

A remark on this clone: Distinct nucleotide sequences in the sample also encode this CDR3. The genes are TRBV7-9 and TRBJ2-1; D remains unclear. Between the trimmed V and J ends, which lost 5 bases and 4 bases, there was a span of 3 bases. The CDR3 consists of 11 residues. Germline V gene lookup returns CDR1 SEHNR and CDR2 FQNEAQ (reference sequence). The CDR3 loop is CASSRYNEQFF. The CDR3 DNA sequence: TGTGCCAGCAGCCGGTACAATGAGCAGTTCTTC.

The genes are TRBV15 and TRBJ1-1; a weak D match, TRBD1 (5 bases). V shed 1 base and J shed 6 bases, with 18 bases lying between them. CDR3 length: 16 residues. Germline V CDR1 and CDR2: LNHNV, YYDKDF (reference sequence). CDR3 loop: CATSRGRRQTNSEAFF. CDR3 coding DNA: TGTGCCACCAGCAGAGGGAGGCGACAGACAAATTCTGAAGCTTTCTTT.

The J gene is TRBJ2-5, the V gene TRBV4-1; 12 bases agree with TRBD2. The trim removed 0 bases at V and 4 bases at J, leaving 12 bases unmatched. Germline-derived CDR1 and CDR2 are MGHRA and YSYEKL. The CDR3 loop spans 19 amino acids. Written as DNA, the CDR3 is TGCGCCAGCAGCCAAGATCGGGGCAGTCTAGCGGGAGGGGGAGAGACCCAGTACTTC. Translating gives CASSQDRGSLAGGGETQYF.

The V and J genes are TRBV5-4 and TRBJ1-2, with D perhaps TRBD1 (6 bases). V was shortened by 3 bases and J by 0 bases, with 21 bases between the two germline ends. In germline, CDR1 is SGHNT, CDR2 YYREEE (reference sequence). There are 18 residues in the CDR3. CDR3 nucleotides: TGTGCCAGCAGCTACCCGGGGGCCTATGCCTATTCTAACTATGGCTACACCTTC. Translation gives CASSYPGAYAYSNYGYTF. The full variable domain, rest sourced from reference TRBV5-4 and TRBJ1-2, is ETGVTQSPTHLIKTRGQQVTLRCSSQSGHNTVSWYQQALGQGPQFIFQYYREEENGRGNFPPRFSGLQFPNYSSELNVNALELDDSALYLCASSYPGAYAYSNYGYTFGSGTRLTVV.

As DNA, the CDR3 is TGTGCCAGCAGCCAAGGGGTTACAGGGGGGGACAATGAGCAGTTCTTC. It is translated as CASSQGVTGGDNEQFF. This rearrangement joins TRBV4-2 to TRBJ2-1; maybe TRBD1 (8 bases). V was clipped by 1 base and J by 5 bases, with 15 bases between them. CDR1 and CDR2 from the germline V gene are LGHNA and YNFKEQ. This CDR3 has 16 amino acids.